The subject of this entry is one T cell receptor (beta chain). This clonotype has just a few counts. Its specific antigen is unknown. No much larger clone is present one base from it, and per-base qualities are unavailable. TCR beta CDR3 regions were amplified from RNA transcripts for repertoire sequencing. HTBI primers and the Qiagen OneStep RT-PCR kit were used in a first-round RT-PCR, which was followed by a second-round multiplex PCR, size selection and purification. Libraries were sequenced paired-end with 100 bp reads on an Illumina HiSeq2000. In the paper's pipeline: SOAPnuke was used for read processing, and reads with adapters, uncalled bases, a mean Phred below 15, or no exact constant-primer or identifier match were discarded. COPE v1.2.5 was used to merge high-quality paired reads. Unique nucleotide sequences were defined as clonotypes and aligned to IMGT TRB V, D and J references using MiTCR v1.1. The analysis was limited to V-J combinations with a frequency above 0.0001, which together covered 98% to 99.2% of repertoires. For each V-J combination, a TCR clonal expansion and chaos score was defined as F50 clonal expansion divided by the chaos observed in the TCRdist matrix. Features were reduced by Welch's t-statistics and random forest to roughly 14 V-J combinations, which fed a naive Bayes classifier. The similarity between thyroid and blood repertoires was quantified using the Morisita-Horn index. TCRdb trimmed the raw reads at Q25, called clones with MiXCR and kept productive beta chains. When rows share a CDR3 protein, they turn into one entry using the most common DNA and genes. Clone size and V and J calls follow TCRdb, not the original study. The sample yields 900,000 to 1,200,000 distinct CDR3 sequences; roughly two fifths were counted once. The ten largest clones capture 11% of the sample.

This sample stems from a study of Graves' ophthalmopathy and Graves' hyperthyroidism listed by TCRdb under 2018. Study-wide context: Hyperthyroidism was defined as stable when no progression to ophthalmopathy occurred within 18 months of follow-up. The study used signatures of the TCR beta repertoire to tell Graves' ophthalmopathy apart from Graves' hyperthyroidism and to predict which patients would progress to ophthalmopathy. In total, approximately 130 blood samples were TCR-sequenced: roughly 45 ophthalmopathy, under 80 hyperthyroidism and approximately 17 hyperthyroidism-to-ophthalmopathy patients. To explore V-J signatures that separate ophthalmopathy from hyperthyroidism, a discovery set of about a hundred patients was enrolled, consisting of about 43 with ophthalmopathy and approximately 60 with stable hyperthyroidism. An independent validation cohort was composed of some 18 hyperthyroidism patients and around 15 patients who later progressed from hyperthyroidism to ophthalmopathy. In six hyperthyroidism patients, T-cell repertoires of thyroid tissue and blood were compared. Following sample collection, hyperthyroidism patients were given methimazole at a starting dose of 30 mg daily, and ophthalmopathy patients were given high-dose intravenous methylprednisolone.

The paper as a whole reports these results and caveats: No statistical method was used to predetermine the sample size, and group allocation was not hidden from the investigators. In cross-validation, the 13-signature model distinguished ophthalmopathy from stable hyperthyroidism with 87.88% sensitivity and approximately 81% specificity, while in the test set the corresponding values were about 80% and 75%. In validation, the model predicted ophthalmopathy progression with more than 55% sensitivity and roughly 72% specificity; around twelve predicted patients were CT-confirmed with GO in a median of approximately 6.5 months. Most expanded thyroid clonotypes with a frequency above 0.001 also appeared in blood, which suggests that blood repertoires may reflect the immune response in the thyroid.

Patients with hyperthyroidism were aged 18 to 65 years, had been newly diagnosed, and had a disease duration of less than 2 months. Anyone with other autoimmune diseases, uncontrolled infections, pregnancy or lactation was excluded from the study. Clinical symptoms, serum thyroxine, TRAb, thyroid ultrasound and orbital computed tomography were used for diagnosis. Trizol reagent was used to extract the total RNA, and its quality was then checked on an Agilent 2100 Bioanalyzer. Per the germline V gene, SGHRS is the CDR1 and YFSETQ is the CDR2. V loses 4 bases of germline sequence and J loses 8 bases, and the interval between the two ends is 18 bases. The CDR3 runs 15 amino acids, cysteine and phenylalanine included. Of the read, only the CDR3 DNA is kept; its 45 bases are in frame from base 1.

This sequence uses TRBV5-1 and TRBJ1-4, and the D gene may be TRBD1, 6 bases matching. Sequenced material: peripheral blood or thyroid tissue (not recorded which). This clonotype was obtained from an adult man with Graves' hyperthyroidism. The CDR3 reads CASSVTGSGGEKLFF. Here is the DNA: TGCGCCAGCAGCGTAACGGGGTCGGGGGGCGAAAAACTGTTTTTT.